Shown below are 15 T cell receptor beta chains from a single sample sequenced in a study of shared clonotypes between healthy human individuals (dated by TCRdb to about 2020). The library was made by the immunoSEQ multiplex PCR assay. Held by TCRdb, this immuneACCESS table contains in-frame sequences only and omits some clones. Under half of the omission traces to an unresolved V gene where checked; the cause of the rest is unknown. Across this sample there are about 490,000 clones, with around four fifths seen only once. Around 12% of the sample is in the top ten clones. Sequenced sample: PBMCs. Source of these receptors: a woman aged 40 to 49 in good health. Some clones in this sample may be carry-over from other donors' samples.

This clone occurred a few times. The chain combines TRBV11-2 with TRBJ2-7; D gene unclear. V was shortened by 5 bases and J by 2 bases, with 4 bases between the two germline ends. The germline V gene has CDR1 SGHAT and CDR2 FQNNGV. CDR3 length equals 11 residues. CDR3 loop: CASSPAYEQYF. For the CDR3, the DNA is TGTGCCAGCAGCCCTGCCTACGAGCAGTACTTC.

This clone turned up a few times. The chain uses TRBV2 and TRBJ1-3, with D possibly being TRBD1 (5 bases). Germline-derived CDR1 and CDR2 are SNHLY and FYNNEI. CDR3 size: 13 residues. Deletions cut 7 bases from V and 0 bases from J, with 7 bases between. The CDR3 coding sequence is TGTGCCAGCAAACAGGACTCTGGAAACACCATATATTTT. This encodes CASKQDSGNTIYF.

The V and J genes are TRBV28 and TRBJ2-1, with D possibly matching TRBD2 (5 bases). CDR3 length: 16 amino acids. Per the germline V gene, CDR1 is MDHEN and CDR2 is SYDVKM. V lost 4 bases and J lost 1, with 14 bases in between. CDR3: CASSSSPLASYNEQFF. The DNA for the CDR3 is TGTGCCAGCAGTTCTAGCCCCCTCGCGTCCTACAATGAGCAGTTCTTC.

The CDR3 loop is CASSLSGTATYEQYF. The DNA of the CDR3 is TGTGCCAGCAGCTTGAGCGGGACGGCGACCTACGAGCAGTACTTC. The chain recombines TRBV5-5 with TRBJ2-7; 7 nucleotides match TRBD2. With 1 base clipped from V and 2 bases from J, the junction kept 6 bases outside the gene matches. The CDR3 length is 15 residues. Germline lookup yields CDR1 SGHKS and CDR2 YYEKEE (reference sequence).

In the case of this clone: This specimen includes other DNA sequences encoding the same CDR3. V gene TRBV29-1 combines with J gene TRBJ2-3, with 9 nucleotides matching TRBD1. The germline gives CDR1 SQVTM, CDR2 ANQGSEA. V was pared by 5 bases and J by 1 base, with 1 base of the junction left unmatched. This CDR3 is built from 13 residues. In nucleotides, the CDR3 is TGCAGCGTTCGACAGGGGGGCACAGATACGCAGTATTTT. This gives the protein CSVRQGGTDTQYF.

In the case of this clone: This same CDR3 is encoded by further DNA sequences in the sample. The V gene is TRBV29-1, the J gene TRBJ2-7, with 11 positions matching TRBD1. With 6 bases clipped from V and 2 bases from J, the junction kept 0 bases outside the gene matches. Germline assignment: CDR1 SQVTM and CDR2 ANQGSEA. The CDR3 is 12 amino acids. CDR3 DNA: TGCAGCGTGGACAGGGGGCCCTACGAGCAGTACTTC. It codes for CSVDRGPYEQYF.

This clone was detected once. The chain couples TRBV7-2 to TRBJ2-3, with TRBD2 matching 9 bases. CDR3 length: 17 residues. Germline values: CDR1 SGHTA, CDR2 FQGNSA. The V and J ends lost 0 bases and 6 bases, in that order; junction bases with no gene match: 10. The CDR3 protein is CASSLALAGGPGDTQYF. The CDR3 bases are TGTGCCAGCAGCTTAGCGCTTGCGGGAGGGCCAGGGGATACGCAGTATTTT.

This clone was counted between two and nine times. CDR3 DNA: TGTGCCTGGAGTGTCACCCTGGCCACTGAAGCTTTCTTT. It specifies CAWSVTLATEAFF. The chain joins TRBV30 to TRBJ1-1, with D unresolved. Looked up from germline, CDR1 is GTSNPN and CDR2 is SVGIG (reference sequence). The V end was cut by 0 bases, the J end by 4 bases, with 9 bases between. The CDR3 spans 13 residues.

The rearrangement links TRBV5-1 to TRBJ2-5; 13 positions match TRBD2. This CDR3 contains 18 residues. Germline CDR1 reads SGHRS; CDR2 reads YFSETQ. Germline trimming cut 4 bases from V and 2 bases from J; bases unmatched to any gene: 11. This CDR3 is CASSGVGLAGEKQETQYF. The DNA for the CDR3 is TGCGCCAGCAGCGGGGTCGGACTAGCGGGAGAGAAACAAGAGACCCAGTACTTC.

This chain links TRBV2 with TRBJ1-5; a weak D match, TRBD1 (5 bases). V dropped 4 bases and J dropped 2 bases, with 24 bases sitting between them. The germline V gene encodes CDR1 SNHLY and CDR2 FYNNEI. CDR3 length equals 19 residues. CDR3 residues: CASSGVRDSPWFGNQPQHF. The CDR3 region has the DNA TGTGCCAGCAGTGGAGTTCGGGACTCCCCGTGGTTTGGCAATCAGCCCCAGCATTTT.

The chain couples TRBV5-3 to TRBJ2-1; 10 bases line up with TRBD2. TRBV5-3 is filed as an ORF, its function uncertain. The CDR3 sequence is 19 residues long. V dropped 0 bases and J dropped 7; count of bases not matched to a gene: 16. The CDR3: CARSLAFLAGVFMRNEQFF. CDR3 nucleotides: TGTGCCAGAAGCTTGGCCTTTCTAGCGGGAGTGTTCATGAGGAATGAGCAGTTCTTC.

This chain connects TRBV2 to TRBJ2-7, with a possible D match to TRBD1 (5 bases). The V end lost 0 bases, the J end lost 3 bases, and 6 bases lay between the germline ends. The CDR3 extends over 13 amino acids. From germline, CDR1 is SNHLY and CDR2 FYNNEI. CDR3 nucleotides: TGTGCCAGCAGTGAAGCCCAGGGCTACGAGCAGTACTTC. It yields the protein CASSEAQGYEQYF.

As for this clone: A clone one base away is much larger, so this may be a read error. The same CDR3 can be traced to other DNA sequences in this sample. J is TRBJ2-3 and V is TRBV7-9; the D is unclear. This CDR3 contains 13 residues. The germline CDR1 and CDR2 sequences are SEHNR and FQNEAQ (reference sequence). Trimming left V 1 base short and J 0 bases short, with 2 bases between. CDR3 amino acids: CASSLGSTDTQYF. The CDR3 region has the DNA TGTGCCAGCAGCTTAGGGAGCACAGATACGCAGTATTTT. Full variable domain (remainder filled in from reference TRBV7-9 and TRBJ2-3): DTGVSQNPRHKITKRGQNVTFRCDPISEHNRLYWYRQTLGQGPEFLTYFQNEAQLEKSRLLSDRFSAERPKGSFSTLEIQRTEQGDSAMYLCASSLGSTDTQYFGPGTRLTVL.

A few counts support this clone. J is TRBJ2-2 and V is TRBV7-9; 8 nucleotides line up with TRBD1. V shed 5 bases, J shed 0 bases, and the junction held 11 bases outside the gene matches. The CDR3 is 18 residues long. The germline V gene has CDR1 SEHNR and CDR2 FQNEAQ (reference sequence). The chain's CDR3 is CASSPGQGSFSNTGELFF. The CDR3 region has the DNA TGTGCCAGCAGCCCCGGACAGGGTTCTTTCTCGAACACCGGGGAGCTGTTTTTT.

The chain joins TRBV11-3 to TRBJ1-1; TRBD1 agrees at 9 bases. This CDR3 spans 14 amino acids. The J segment lost 12 bases and the V segment lost 2 bases, leaving 10 bases of the junction unmatched. Germline loops: CDR1 SGHNT, CDR2 YENEEA. CDR3 sequence reads: CASSLWDGQGRTFF. CDR3 sequence (DNA): TGTGCCAGCAGCTTATGGGACGGACAGGGGAGAACTTTCTTT.